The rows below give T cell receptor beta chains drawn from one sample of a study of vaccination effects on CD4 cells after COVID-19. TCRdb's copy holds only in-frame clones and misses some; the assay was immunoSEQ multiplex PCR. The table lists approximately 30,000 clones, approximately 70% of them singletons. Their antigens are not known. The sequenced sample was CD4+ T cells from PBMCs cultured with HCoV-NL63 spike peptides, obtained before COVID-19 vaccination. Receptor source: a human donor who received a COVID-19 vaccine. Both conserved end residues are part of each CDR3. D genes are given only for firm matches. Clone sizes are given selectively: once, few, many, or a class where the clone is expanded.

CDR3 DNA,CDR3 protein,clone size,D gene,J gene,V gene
TGTGCCATCAGTGAGTCGGGGCGAAACACCGGGGAGCTGTTTTTT,CAISESGRNTGELFF,NA,NA,TRBJ2-2,TRBV10-3
TGCAGCGTTAAGAAACGGAGGAACACTGAAGCTTTCTTT,CSVKKRRNTEAFF,few,NA,TRBJ1-1,TRBV29-1
TGTGCCACCAGCAGAGAATGGGACACTAGCACAGATACGCAGTATTTT,CATSREWDTSTDTQYF,few,NA,TRBJ2-3,TRBV15
TGTGCCATCAGCTCGGACAGGAAGAACTATGGCTACACCTTC,CAISSDRKNYGYTF,NA,TRBD1,TRBJ1-2,TRBV10-3
TGTGCCAGCAGTGCGCCGGGACTAGCTTCCTACGAGCAGTACTTC,CASSAPGLASYEQYF,NA,TRBD2,TRBJ2-7,TRBV25-1
TGTGCCAGCAGCTTAGGGACATTAAAAGAGACCCAGTACTTC,CASSLGTLKETQYF,NA,NA,TRBJ2-5,TRBV5-6
TGTGCCAGCAGTCCCGAGAGACCCAGGGTTGTGGGCAATCAGCCCCAGCATTTT,CASSPERPRVVGNQPQHF,NA,NA,TRBJ1-5,TRBV27
TGTGCCAGCAGCTTACCCTCCAGGGGTCTCGGTGACACCGGGGAGCTGTTTTTT,CASSLPSRGLGDTGELFF,NA,NA,TRBJ2-2,TRBV7-2
TGTGCCAGCAGTGAAGATGACAGGGTGGAACAGCCCCAGCATTTT,CASSEDDRVEQPQHF,NA,TRBD1,TRBJ1-5,TRBV6-1
TGTGCCAGCAGTGAAGAATTATCACCCCTCCACTTT,CASSEELSPLHF,few,NA,TRBJ1-6,TRBV2
TGTGCCAGTAGCAAATGGGACATCTCAACTAATGAAAAACTGTTTTTT,CASSKWDISTNEKLFF,NA,NA,TRBJ1-4,TRBV19
TGTGCCTGGAGTCTCTGGACAGGGGATGGCAATCAGCCCCAGCATTTT,CAWSLWTGDGNQPQHF,NA,TRBD1,TRBJ1-5,TRBV30
TGTGCCAGCAGCTTAGAGGCTAGAATCCATGAGCAGTTCTTC,CASSLEARIHEQFF,few,NA,TRBJ2-1,TRBV11-3
TGTGCCAGCAGCGTAGATGCCGGTGGAAACACCATATATTTT,CASSVDAGGNTIYF,NA,NA,TRBJ1-3,TRBV9
TGTGCCAGCAGCTACCCCCCCGAATCCAACAGAATGAACACTGAAGCTTTCTTT,CASSYPPESNRMNTEAFF,NA,NA,TRBJ1-1,TRBV11-2
TGCGCCAGCAGCCACAGGGGGGCCATATATTTT,CASSHRGAIYF,NA,TRBD1,TRBJ1-3,TRBV4-1
TGTGCCAGCAGCTTGGTGACCGAGGGGCGCCAAACTTACACCATATATTTT,CASSLVTEGRQTYTIYF,NA,NA,TRBJ1-3,TRBV5-4
TGTGCCAGCAGAGAGCAGCCTTATCAGCCCCAGCATTTT,CASREQPYQPQHF,NA,NA,TRBJ1-5,TRBV6-5
TGTGCCAGTAGTGTCCGAAGCAAGGGGTGGGGGAACGTCCTGACTTTC,CASSVRSKGWGNVLTF,NA,NA,TRBJ2-6,TRBV19
TGTGCCAGCATAGCGGGGGCGGGCACAGATACGCAGTATTTT,CASIAGAGTDTQYF,once,TRBD2,TRBJ2-3,TRBV7-9
TGTGCCAGCAGTTTAAGGCCAGGAACTGGCTACACCTTC,CASSLRPGTGYTF,NA,NA,TRBJ1-2,TRBV28
TGTGCCAGCAGTGCTTCCGGGTCGGGGGGGCGACTATATACGCAGTATTTT,CASSASGSGGRLYTQYF,NA,TRBD2,TRBJ2-3,TRBV2